Sequencing of this TCR beta chain was carried out in a study of cytomegalovirus exposure and HLA in healthy donors. Everyone who donated was a healthy bone marrow donor. PCR employed 60 Vbeta and 13 Jbeta primers. Libraries were prepared by immunoSEQ multiplex PCR; TCRdb keeps only in-frame clonotypes and omits some of them. This sample has some 130,000 clones; just over 75% occur once, and the top ten carry roughly 1.9%. The sample comprised PBMCs. This sequence was found in a woman between 45 and 60 years old in good health and CMV-seronegative.

The CDR3 protein is CAWSPRETQYF. The DNA of the CDR3 is TGTGCCTGGAGCCCGAGGGAGACCCAGTACTTC. This rearrangement joins TRBV30 to TRBJ2-5; D is unclear. CDR3 length equals 11 residues. The V and J ends lost 3 bases and 5 bases respectively, with 7 bases between them. The germline V gene encodes CDR1 GTSNPN and CDR2 SVGIG (reference sequence).